This T cell receptor beta chain was captured in a study of OX40 agonist ivuxolimab in advanced cancers. The table came from immunoSEQ multiplex PCR; TCRdb's copy has only in-frame clones and leaves some out. The sample carries some 50,000 clones, about nine tenths recorded once. Trimming pared 6 bases from V and 7 bases from J, leaving 13 bases between. This CDR3 has 13 amino acids. The germline V gene has CDR1 SNHLY and CDR2 FYNNEI. This clonotype was sampled from an adult with an advanced solid tumor such as melanoma, head and neck, liver or kidney cancer. Sequenced material: CD4+ or CD8+ T cells sorted from blood, taken in a trial of the OX40 agonist ivuxolimab. The gene calls are TRBV2 and TRBJ1-5; D gene uncertain. The CDR3: CASRSFGEQPQHF. In DNA form, the CDR3 reads TGTGCCAGCAGGAGCTTTGGAGAGCAGCCCCAGCATTTT.